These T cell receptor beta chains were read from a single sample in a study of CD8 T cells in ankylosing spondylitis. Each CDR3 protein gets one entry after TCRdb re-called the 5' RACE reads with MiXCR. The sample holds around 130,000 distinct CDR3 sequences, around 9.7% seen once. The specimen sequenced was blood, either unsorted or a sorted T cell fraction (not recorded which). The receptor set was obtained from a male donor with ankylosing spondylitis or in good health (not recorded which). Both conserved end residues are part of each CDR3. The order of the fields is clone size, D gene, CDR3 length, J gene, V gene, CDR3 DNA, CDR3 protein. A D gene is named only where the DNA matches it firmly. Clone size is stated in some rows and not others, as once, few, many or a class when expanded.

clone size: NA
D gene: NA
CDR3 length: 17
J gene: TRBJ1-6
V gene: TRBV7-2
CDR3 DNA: TGTGCCAGCAGCTTACGCGGTTGGGTAGGGGATAATTCACCCCTCCACTTT
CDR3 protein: CASSLRGWVGDNSPLHF

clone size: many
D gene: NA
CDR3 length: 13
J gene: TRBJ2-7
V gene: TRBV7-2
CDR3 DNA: TGTGCCAGCAGCTTAGATTTTCCGTACGAGCAGTACTTC
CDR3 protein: CASSLDFPYEQYF

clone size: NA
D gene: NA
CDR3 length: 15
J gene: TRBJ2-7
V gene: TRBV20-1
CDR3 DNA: TGCAGTGCTAGAGATGTACGTCGGTCCTCCTACGAGCAGTACTTC
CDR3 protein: CSARDVRRSSYEQYF

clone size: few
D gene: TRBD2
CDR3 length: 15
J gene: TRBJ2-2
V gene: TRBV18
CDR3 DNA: TGTGCCAGCTCACGGAGCGGGAGCATGGCCGGGGAGCTGTTTTTT
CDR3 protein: CASSRSGSMAGELFF

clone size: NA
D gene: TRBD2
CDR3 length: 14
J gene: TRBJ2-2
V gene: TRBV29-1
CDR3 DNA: TGCAGCGCAGGGACTAGCGGGAACACCGGGGGGCTGTTTTTT
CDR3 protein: CSAGTSGNTGGLFF

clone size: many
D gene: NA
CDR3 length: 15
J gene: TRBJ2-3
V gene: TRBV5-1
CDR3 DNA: TGCGCCAGCAGTGCTGGACAACCCGGCGCAGATACGCAGTATTTT
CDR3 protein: CASSAGQPGADTQYF

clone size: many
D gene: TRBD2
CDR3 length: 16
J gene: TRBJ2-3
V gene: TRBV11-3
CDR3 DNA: TGTGCCAGCAGCTCGGGACTAGCGGGAGTCCTGGATACGCAGTATTTT
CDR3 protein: CASSSGLAGVLDTQYF

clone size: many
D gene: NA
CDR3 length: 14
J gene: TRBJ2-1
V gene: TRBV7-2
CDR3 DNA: TGTGCCAGCAGCTTAGAGGGGCGGGGCAATGAGCAGTTCTTC
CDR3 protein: CASSLEGRGNEQFF

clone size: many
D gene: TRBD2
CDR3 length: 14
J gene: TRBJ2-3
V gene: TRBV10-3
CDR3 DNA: TGTGCCATCACACCGGGAGGTAGCACAGATACGCAGTATTTT
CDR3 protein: CAITPGGSTDTQYF

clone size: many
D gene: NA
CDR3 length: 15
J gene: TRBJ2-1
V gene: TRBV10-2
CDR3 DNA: TGCGCCAGCGGAAGTAGCCCGAGCTCCTACAATGAGCAGTTCTTC
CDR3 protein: CASGSSPSSYNEQFF

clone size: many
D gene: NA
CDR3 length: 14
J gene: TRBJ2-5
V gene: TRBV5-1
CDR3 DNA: TGCGCCAGCACCGACGACCGAACACAAGAGACCCAGTACTTC
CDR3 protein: CASTDDRTQETQYF

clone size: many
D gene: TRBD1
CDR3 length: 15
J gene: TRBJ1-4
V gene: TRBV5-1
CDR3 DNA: TGCGCCAGCAGCCACGGACAGGGGACTAATGAAAAACTGTTTTTT
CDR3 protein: CASSHGQGTNEKLFF

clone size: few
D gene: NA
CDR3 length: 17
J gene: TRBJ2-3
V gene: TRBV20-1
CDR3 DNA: TGCAGTGTCGAACCTCCAATTGCAGGAGCCGCCACAGATACGCAGTATTTT
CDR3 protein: CSVEPPIAGAATDTQYF

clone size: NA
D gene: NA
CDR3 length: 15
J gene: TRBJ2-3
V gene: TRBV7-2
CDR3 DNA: TGTGCCAGCAGCTTTCTATCAGGGTTTCTGGATACGCAGTATTTT
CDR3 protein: CASSFLSGFLDTQYF

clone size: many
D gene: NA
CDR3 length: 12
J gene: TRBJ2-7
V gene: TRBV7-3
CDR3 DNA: TGTCCCAGCACCAACGAAGGCTGGGTGCAGTACTTC
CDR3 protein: CPSTNEGWVQYF

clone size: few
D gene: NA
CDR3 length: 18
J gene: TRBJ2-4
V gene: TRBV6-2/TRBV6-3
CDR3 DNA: TGTGCCAGCAGTTACTCGGTTCGGGCGGAGGACCGGAGGAACATTCAGTACTTC
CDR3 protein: CASSYSVRAEDRRNIQYF

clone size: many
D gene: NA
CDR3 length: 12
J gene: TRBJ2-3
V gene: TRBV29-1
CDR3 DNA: TGCAGCGGTCGGACTAGCACAGATACGCAGTATTTT
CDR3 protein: CSGRTSTDTQYF

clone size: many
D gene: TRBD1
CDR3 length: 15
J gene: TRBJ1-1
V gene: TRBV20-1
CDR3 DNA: TGCAGTGCTCCCCAGTTCGACAGGGGGGACACTGAAGCTTTCTTT
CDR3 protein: CSAPQFDRGDTEAFF

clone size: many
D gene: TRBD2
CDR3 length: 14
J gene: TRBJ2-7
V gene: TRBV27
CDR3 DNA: TGTGCCAGCAGGATGATAGCGGGAAGCGACGAGCAGTACTTC
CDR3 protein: CASRMIAGSDEQYF

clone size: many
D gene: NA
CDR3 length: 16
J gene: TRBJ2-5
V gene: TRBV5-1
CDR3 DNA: TGCGCCAGCAGCCCGGAGGGACGGAACGGGGTAGAGACCCAGTACTTC
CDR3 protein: CASSPEGRNGVETQYF

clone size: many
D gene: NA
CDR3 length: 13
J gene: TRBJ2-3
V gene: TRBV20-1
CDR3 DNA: TGCAGTGCTAGCGAGGCAGGGTCAGATACGCAGTATTTT
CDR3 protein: CSASEAGSDTQYF

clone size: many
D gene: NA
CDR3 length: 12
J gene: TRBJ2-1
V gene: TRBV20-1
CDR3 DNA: TGCAGTGCTAGATACACCCAGCGTGAGCAGTTCTTC
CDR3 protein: CSARYTQREQFF

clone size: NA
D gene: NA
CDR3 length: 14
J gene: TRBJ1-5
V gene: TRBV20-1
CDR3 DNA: TGCAGTGCAAGTGGGGGGGGCGACCATCAGCCCCAGCATTTT
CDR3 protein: CSASGGGDHQPQHF

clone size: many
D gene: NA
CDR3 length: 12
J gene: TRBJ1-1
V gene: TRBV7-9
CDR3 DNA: TGTGCCAGCAGCGGTGGATATACTGAAGCTTTCTTT
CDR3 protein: CASSGGYTEAFF

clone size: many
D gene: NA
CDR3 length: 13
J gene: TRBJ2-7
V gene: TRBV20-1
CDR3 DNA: TGCAGTGCTAGGGTCGGCGGCACCTACGAGCAGTACTTC
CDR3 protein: CSARVGGTYEQYF

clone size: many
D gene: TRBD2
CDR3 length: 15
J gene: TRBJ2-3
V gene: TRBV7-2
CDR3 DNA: TGTGCCAGCAGCTCCCGGACTAGCGGGACCGATACGCAGTATTTT
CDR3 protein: CASSSRTSGTDTQYF

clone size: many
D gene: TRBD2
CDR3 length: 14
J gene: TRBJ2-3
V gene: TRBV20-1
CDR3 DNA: TGCAGTGCCTTCGGGACTACCGGCACAGATACGCAGTATTTT
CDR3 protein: CSAFGTTGTDTQYF

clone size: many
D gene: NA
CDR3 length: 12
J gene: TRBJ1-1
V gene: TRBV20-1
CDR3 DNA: TGCAGTGCTAGAGATTGGGGCCGTGAAGCTTTCTTT
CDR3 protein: CSARDWGREAFF

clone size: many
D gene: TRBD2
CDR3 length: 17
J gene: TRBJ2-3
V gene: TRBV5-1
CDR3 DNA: TGCGCCAGCAGCTTGATCCCTCCGGGAGGAGGCACAGATACGCAGTATTTT
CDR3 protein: CASSLIPPGGGTDTQYF

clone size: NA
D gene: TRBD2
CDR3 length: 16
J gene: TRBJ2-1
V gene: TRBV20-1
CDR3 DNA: TGCAGTGTGCAGACTAGCGGGAGTATCCCCTACAATGAGCAGTTCTTC
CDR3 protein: CSVQTSGSIPYNEQFF

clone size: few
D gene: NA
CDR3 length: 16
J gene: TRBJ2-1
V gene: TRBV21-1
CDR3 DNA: TGTGCCAGCAGCAAAACAGGGGCGAATTACTACAATGAGCAGTTCTTC
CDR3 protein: CASSKTGANYYNEQFF

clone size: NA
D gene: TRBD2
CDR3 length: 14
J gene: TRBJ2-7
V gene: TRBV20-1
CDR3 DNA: TGCAGTATCTCTAGCGGGAGGGTTCCTTACGAGCAGTACTTC
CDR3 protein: CSISSGRVPYEQYF

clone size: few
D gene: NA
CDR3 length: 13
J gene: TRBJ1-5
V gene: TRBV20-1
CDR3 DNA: TGCAGTGCTTGGGGACGGAGCAATCAGCCCCAGCATTTT
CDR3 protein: CSAWGRSNQPQHF

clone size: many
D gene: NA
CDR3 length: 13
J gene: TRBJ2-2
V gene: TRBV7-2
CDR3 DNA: TGTGCCAGCAGCGCTACATACACCGGGGAGCTGTTTTTT
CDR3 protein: CASSATYTGELFF

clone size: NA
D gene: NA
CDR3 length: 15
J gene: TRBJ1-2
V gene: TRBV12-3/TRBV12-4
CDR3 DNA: TGTGCCAGCATTCCTCCAGGGACACCTAGGGATGGCTACACCTTC
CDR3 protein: CASIPPGTPRDGYTF

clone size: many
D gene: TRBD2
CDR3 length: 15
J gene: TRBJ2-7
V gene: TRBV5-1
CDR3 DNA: TGCGCCAGCAGCTCCACTAGCGGAAATCCCTACGAGCAGTACTTC
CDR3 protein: CASSSTSGNPYEQYF

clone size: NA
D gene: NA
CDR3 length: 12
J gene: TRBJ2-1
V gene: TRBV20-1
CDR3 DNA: TGCAGTGCTCGGTCCCCCCTAGTTGAGCAGTTCTTC
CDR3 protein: CSARSPLVEQFF

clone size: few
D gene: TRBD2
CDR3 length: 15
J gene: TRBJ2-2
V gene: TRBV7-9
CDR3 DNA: TGTGCCAGCAGCCAGGGACTATCCAACACCGGGGAGCTGTTTTTT
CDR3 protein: CASSQGLSNTGELFF

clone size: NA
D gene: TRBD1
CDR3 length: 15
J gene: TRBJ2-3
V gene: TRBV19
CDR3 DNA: TGTGCCAGCAACCGCAGGGGGCAAAGCACAGATACGCAGTATTTT
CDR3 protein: CASNRRGQSTDTQYF

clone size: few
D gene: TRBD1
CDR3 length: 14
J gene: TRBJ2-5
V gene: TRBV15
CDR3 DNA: TGTGCCACCAGCAGACGACAGGGTAGGGAGACCCAGTACTTC
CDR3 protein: CATSRRQGRETQYF

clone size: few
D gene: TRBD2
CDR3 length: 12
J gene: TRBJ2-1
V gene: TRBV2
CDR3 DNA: TGTGCCAGCAGCAACAGCGGGGGACTACAGTTCTTC
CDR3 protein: CASSNSGGLQFF

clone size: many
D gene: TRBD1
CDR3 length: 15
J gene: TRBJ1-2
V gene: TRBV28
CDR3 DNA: TGTGCCAGCAGGCCGGGACAGGGAGGTTACTATGGCTACACCTTC
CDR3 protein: CASRPGQGGYYGYTF

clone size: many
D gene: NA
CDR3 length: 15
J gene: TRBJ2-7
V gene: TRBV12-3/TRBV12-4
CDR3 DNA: TGTGCCAGCAGCGAAACAAGCGGTACACCCGAGGAGCAGTACTTC
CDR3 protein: CASSETSGTPEEQYF

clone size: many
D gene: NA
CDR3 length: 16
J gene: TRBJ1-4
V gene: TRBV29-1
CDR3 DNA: TGCAGCGTGGGAGGAGGGTCGGGGAGGACTAATGAAAAACTGTTTTTT
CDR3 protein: CSVGGGSGRTNEKLFF

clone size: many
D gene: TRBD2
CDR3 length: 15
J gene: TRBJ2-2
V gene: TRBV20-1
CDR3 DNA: TGCAGTGCTAGGAGCCTAGCGGGAGGAACCGGGGAGCTGTTTTTT
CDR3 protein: CSARSLAGGTGELFF

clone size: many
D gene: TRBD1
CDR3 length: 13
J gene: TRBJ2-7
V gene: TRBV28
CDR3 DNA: TGTGCCAGCAAACTACAGGGGGCCTACGAGCAGTACTTC
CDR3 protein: CASKLQGAYEQYF

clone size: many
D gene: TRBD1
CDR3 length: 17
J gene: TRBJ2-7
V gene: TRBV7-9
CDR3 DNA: TGTGCCAGCAGCTTATTTGTAGGGGGCGACAGCTCCTACGAGCAGTACTTC
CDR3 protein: CASSLFVGGDSSYEQYF